This TCR beta chain came from a study of blood T cell repertoires in COVID-19 (dated by TCRdb to 2018 to 2021). At the level of the whole study: Samples covering the acute and convalescent phases of COVID-19 were provided by collaborators in the United States, Italy and Spain. The prospective study material was composed of cDNA or gDNA derived from T cells, B-cell-depleted T cells, or PBMCs. Deeply sampled blood TCRbeta repertoires from subjects exposed to, actively infected with, or recovered from COVID-19 were included in the dataset. A freely available public database, intended as a resource for researchers studying the immune response to SARS-CoV-2, is where the repertoires were released. The samples were drawn from two sources: the first 160 participants of the ongoing ImmuneRACE study, and over 1,000 subjects contributed by 6 global collaborators. Sample metadata almost always included a de-identified subject ID, COVID-19 status, age in years and sex. HLA class I and class II types, where available, came from metadata supplied by the sample provider rather than from assay-based typing.

The immunoSEQ Assay, a bias-controlled multiplex PCR, was used to amplify TCRbeta CDR3 regions from genomic DNA. Turning to the authors' computational methods: The number of nucleated cells in each sample was estimated from the amplification of reference gene primers within the assay. Sequence reads were collapsed and filtered to measure the absolute abundance of every unique TCRbeta CDR3 rearrangement. For each sample, productive Simpson clonality was calculated as the square root of Simpson's diversity index over productive rearrangements. As stored in TCRdb, this immuneACCESS dataset retains in-frame rearrangements with V and J assigned. A fraction of the clones does not appear; measured against another copy, unresolved V genes explain less than half of the discrepancy, and the remainder lacks a known reason. V, J and clone size are taken as reported in that table, and D and trimming were inferred from the DNA itself. Within this sample are approximately 490,000 clones, with approximately 90% of them counted one time only. The top ten constitute approximately 8% of the sample.

Participants in the prospective study were aged roughly 18 to 100 years, lived in 20 to 25 United States geographic areas, and enrolled through a virtual design. To assign participants to cohorts, the prospective study relied on clinical history that participants themselves reported in a screening survey and a study questionnaire. ImmuneRACE Cohort 3 recovered participants were defined by two consecutive negative NP/OP PCR tests, healthcare professional clearance, or symptom resolution. In the prospective study, mobile phlebotomists collected whole blood, serum and a nasopharyngeal or oropharyngeal swab from each participant. Participants in the prospective study had the option to provide additional blood draws and questionnaires over a roughly 2-month period. Before DNA extraction, blood samples from the prospective study were shipped at room temperature or frozen. General conclusions and limits of the study: How much clinical and demographic metadata was included differed by source and by participant, and the metadata was provided uncurated.

The CDR3 spans 14 residues, from the cysteine through the phenylalanine. The only DNA kept is the CDR3, 42 bases in frame from the first base. CDR1 and CDR2 are read off the germline V gene as MNHEY and SVGAGI. V lost 7 bases and J lost 4 bases, and the count of bases not matched to a germline gene is 9. As to this clone: This receptor's antigen is unknown. No qualities accompany the bases; no much larger clone lies one base away.

The sequence links TRBV6-5 to TRBJ1-1, with 7 bases aligning to TRBD1. The sequence came from a woman aged 60-75 years who had recovered from COVID-19. The sample was PBMCs or T cells enriched from blood (not recorded which). DNA sequence: TGTGCCAGCACGCCGCCGGGACAGCGCACTGAAGCTTTCTTT. Its protein product is CASTPPGQRTEAFF.